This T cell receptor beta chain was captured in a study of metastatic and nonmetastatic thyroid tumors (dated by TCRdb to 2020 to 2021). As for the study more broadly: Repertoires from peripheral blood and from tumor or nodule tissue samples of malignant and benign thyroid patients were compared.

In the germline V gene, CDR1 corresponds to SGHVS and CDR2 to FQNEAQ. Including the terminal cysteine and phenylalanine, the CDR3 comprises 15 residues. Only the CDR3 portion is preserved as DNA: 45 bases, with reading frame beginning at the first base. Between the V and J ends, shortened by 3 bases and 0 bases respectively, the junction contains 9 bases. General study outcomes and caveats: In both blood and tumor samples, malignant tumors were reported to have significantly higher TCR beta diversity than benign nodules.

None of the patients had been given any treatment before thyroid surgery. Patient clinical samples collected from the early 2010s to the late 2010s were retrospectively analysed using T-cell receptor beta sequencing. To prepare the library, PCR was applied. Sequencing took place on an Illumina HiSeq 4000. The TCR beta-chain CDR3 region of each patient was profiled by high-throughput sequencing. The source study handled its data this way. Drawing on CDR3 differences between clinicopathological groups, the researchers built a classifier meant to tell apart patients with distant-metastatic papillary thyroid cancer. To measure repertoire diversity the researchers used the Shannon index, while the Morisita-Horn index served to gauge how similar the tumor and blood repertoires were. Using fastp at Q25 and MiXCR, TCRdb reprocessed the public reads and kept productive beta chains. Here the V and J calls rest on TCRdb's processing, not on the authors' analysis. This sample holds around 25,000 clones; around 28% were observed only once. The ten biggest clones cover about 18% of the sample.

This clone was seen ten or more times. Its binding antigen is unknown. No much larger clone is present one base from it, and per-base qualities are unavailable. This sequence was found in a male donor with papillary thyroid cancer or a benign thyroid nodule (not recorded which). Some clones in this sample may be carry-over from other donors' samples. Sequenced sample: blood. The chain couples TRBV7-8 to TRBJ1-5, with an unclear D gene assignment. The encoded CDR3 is CASSLKRYSNQPQHF. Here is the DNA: TGTGCCAGCAGCTTGAAAAGGTATAGCAATCAGCCCCAGCATTTT.